What follows are 24 T cell receptor beta chains derived from one specimen sequenced in a study of read filtering for tumor transcriptome and immune sequencing (dated by TCRdb to 2018 to 2020). Sequencing used an Illumina HiSeq 4000. The Immunoverse kit was used to build TCR libraries from roughly 0.4 ug RNA, with molecular barcoded adaptors covering alpha/delta and beta/gamma chains. The raw public reads went through TCRdb reprocessing: fastp at Q25, MiXCR clone calling, in-frame beta chains kept. Rows merge per CDR3 protein into single entries with the most common DNA and genes. The sample table shows about 40,000 distinct CDR3 sequences, and roughly 12% are seen once. Approximately 30% of the sample is held by the ten biggest clonotypes. Input material: a population of CD138-negative cells sorted from bone marrow. The label giving this sample's cell subset or site can be read as: bone marrow mononuclear cells depleted of CD138+ plasma/myeloma cells by negative magnetic selection. The receptors stem from a donor aged 40 or older with multiple myeloma.

In this sample, this clonotype turned up many times. The chain recombines TRBV7-9 with TRBJ2-2; no reliable D call. This CDR3 has 13 amino acids. V was shortened by 6 bases and J by 4 bases, with 9 bases between the two germline ends. Germline V CDR1 and CDR2: SEHNR, FQNEAQ (reference sequence). The CDR3 protein is CASRGSVTGELFF. For the CDR3, the DNA is TGTGCCAGCAGGGGATCCGTCACCGGGGAGCTGTTTTTT.

The rearrangement links TRBV7-9 to TRBJ1-1; unclear D gene. Germline CDR1 SEHNR, CDR2 FQNEAQ (reference sequence). V was cut by 1 base and J by 10 bases, with 13 bases left in between. This CDR3 region has 13 residues. The DNA of the CDR3 is TGTGCCAGCAGCTTAGTATCCTCTGAGAGAGCTTTCTTT. It yields the protein CASSLVSSERAFF.

This clonotype was recorded many times. The CDR3 bases are TGCGCCAGCAGCCAAGCCTCCTGGGGGGGCTACGAGCAGTACTTC. This codes for CASSQASWGGYEQYF. The chain uses TRBV4-1 and TRBJ2-7; 7 positions match TRBD2. This CDR3 spans 15 amino acids. The V gene end was trimmed by 1 base and the J gene end by 3 bases; junction bases not matched to a gene: 6. Germline V lookup: CDR1 MGHRA, CDR2 YSYEKL.

This clonotype was seen at least ten times. V is TRBV9 and J is TRBJ1-1; D is uncertain. Germline lookup yields CDR1 SGDLS and CDR2 YYNGEE. The length of the CDR3 is 15 residues. Trimming removed 4 bases from V and 1 base from J, with 14 bases in between. DNA for the CDR3: TGTGCCAGCAGCTACACCCAGGAACCGAACACTGAAGCTTTCTTT. Translating it yields CASSYTQEPNTEAFF.

This clonotype was seen at least ten times. The chain employs TRBV10-3 and TRBJ2-7; D unresolved. The CDR3 length is 12 residues. The ends were cut back, 2 bases at V and 9 bases at J, with 11 bases in the middle. CDR1 ENHRY and CDR2 SYGVKD come from the germline V gene. CDR3 residues: CAISEPPGMQYF. The CDR3 region has the DNA TGTGCCATCAGTGAGCCGCCGGGTATGCAGTACTTC.

This clonotype is medium-sized (0.01 to 0.1%) within its sample. This rearrangement joins TRBV5-1 to TRBJ1-5, with D unclear. Germline V gives CDR1 SGHRS, CDR2 YFSETQ. V shed 4 bases and J shed 10 bases, with 12 bases lying between them. The CDR3 has 12 residues. CDR3 loop: CASSLNGFPQHF. CDR3 coding DNA: TGCGCCAGCAGCCTGAATGGCTTTCCCCAGCATTTT.

The rearrangement links TRBV5-4 to TRBJ1-5; 7 positions match TRBD1. The length of the CDR3 is 14 residues. Germline V gene data show CDR1 as SGHNT and CDR2 as YYREEE (reference sequence). V was clipped by 4 bases and J by 3 bases; unmatched bases: 4. The DNA of the CDR3 is TGTGCCAGCAGCCAGGGGGGAGCCAATCAGCCCCAGCATTTT. It encodes CASSQGGANQPQHF.

The chain has TRBV12-3 or TRBV12-4 and TRBJ2-7; D not certain. Trimming took off 6 bases at V and 6 bases at J, with 12 bases between the two ends. The CDR3 sequence is 12 residues long. Here the CDR3 DNA reads TGTGCCAGCAGCTCGGACGCCGGCGAGCAGTACTTC. This sequence encodes CASSSDAGEQYF.

This clonotype has ten or more counts. The chain uses TRBV7-9 and TRBJ1-4; D not certain. V shed 5 bases and J shed 6 bases, with 16 bases lying between them. Germline CDR1 reads SEHNR; CDR2 reads FQNEAQ (reference sequence). This CDR3 has 15 amino acids. CDR3 DNA: TGTGCCAGCAGCCCTTCACGGCTATACGATGAAAAACTGTTTTTT. It codes for CASSPSRLYDEKLFF.

This clonotype was counted many times. This chain connects TRBV14 to TRBJ1-1; 8 bases agree with TRBD1. The CDR3 extends over 14 amino acids. Germline V gene lookup returns CDR1 SGHDN and CDR2 FVKESK. J was trimmed by 10 bases and V by 1 base; bases with no gene match: 8. The chain's CDR3 is CASSQVQGEAAAFF. The CDR3 DNA follows: TGTGCCAGCAGCCAAGTACAGGGGGAAGCGGCAGCTTTCTTT. Variable domain in full (rest from reference TRBV14 and TRBJ1-1): EAGVTQFPSHSVIEKGQTVTLRCDPISGHDNLYWYRRVMGKEIKFLLHFVKESKQDESGMPNNRFLAERTGGTYSTLKVQPAELEDSGVYFCASSQVQGEAAAFFGQGTRLTVV.

This clonotype was counted at least ten times. This rearrangement joins TRBV5-1 to TRBJ2-4; no clear D gene. Between the trimmed V and J ends, which lost 5 bases and 5 bases, there was a span of 8 bases. This CDR3 comprises 12 residues. The germline V gene has CDR1 SGHRS and CDR2 YFSETQ. CDR3 protein: CASSIGENIQYF. As DNA, the CDR3 is TGCGCCAGCAGTATTGGGGAAAACATTCAGTACTTC.

The chain couples TRBV10-3 to TRBJ2-5, with D hard to call. Germline CDR1 reads ENHRY; CDR2 reads SYGVKD. Deletions cut 3 bases from V and 5 bases from J, with 10 bases between. This CDR3 has 13 residues. CDR3 region: CAISEREEETQYF. The CDR3 coding sequence is TGTGCCATCAGTGAAAGGGAAGAGGAGACCCAGTACTTC.

This clonotype was observed many times. The chain couples TRBV5-1 to TRBJ2-5; D is unclear. The CDR3 runs 12 residues. The V end was cut by 4 bases, the J end by 5 bases, with 9 bases between. Germline-derived CDR1 and CDR2 are SGHRS and YFSETQ. CDR3 sequence: CASSPYFETQYF. In DNA form, the CDR3 reads TGCGCCAGCAGCCCCTATTTTGAGACCCAGTACTTC.

This clonotype has at least ten counts. The rearrangement links TRBV19 to TRBJ2-1, with no clear D. The CDR3 totals 15 residues. The germline V and J ends were trimmed by 7 bases and 1 base, with 14 bases remaining between them. Germline values: CDR1 LNHDA, CDR2 SQIVND (reference sequence). The DNA of the CDR3 is TGTGCCAGTACCCCGGATTTAGGGTCCTACAATGAGCAGTTCTTC. Protein sequence: CASTPDLGSYNEQFF.

The sample holds many counts of this clonotype. The chain links TRBV5-6 to TRBJ1-2, with 8 nucleotides matching TRBD1. The CDR3 totals 15 residues. In germline, CDR1 is SGHDT, CDR2 YYEEEE. V lost 0 bases to trimming and J lost 5 bases; unmatched junction nucleotides: 6. DNA of the CDR3: TGTGCCAGCAGCTTGGAAGCTGGACAGGGATATGGCTACACCTTC. As protein: CASSLEAGQGYGYTF.

The genes are TRBV13 and TRBJ2-3; D ambiguous. Germline values: CDR1 PRHDT, CDR2 FYEKMQ (reference sequence). CDR3 length: 14 amino acids. Trimming took off 2 bases at V and 5 bases at J, with 11 bases between the two ends. In DNA form, the CDR3 reads TGTGCCAGCAGCTTACGGCGGAATCGAGATACGCAGTATTTT. Residues: CASSLRRNRDTQYF.

This clonotype was observed a handful of times. A junction end diverges from the germline sequence, so it may reflect a read error. The chain is built from TRBV28 and TRBJ2-3; 7 nucleotides agree with TRBD1. The length of the CDR3 is 15 residues. CDR1 is MDHEN and CDR2 is SYDVKM in the germline V gene. The CDR3 loop is CASSTGTVNIDTLYF. Written as DNA, the CDR3 is TGTGCCAGCAGTACCGGGACAGTAAACATAGATACGCTGTATTTT.

The rearrangement joins TRBV28 to TRBJ1-5, with D perhaps TRBD1 (5 bases). Trimming stripped 4 bases from V and 0 bases from J, with 19 bases between. There are 18 residues in the CDR3. Germline V gene data show CDR1 as MDHEN and CDR2 as SYDVKM. Here the CDR3 DNA reads TGTGCCAGCAGTTCCAGCGCAGCAGGGATTTATAGCAATCAGCCCCAGCATTTT. Translated: CASSSSAAGIYSNQPQHF.

As concerns this clonotype: This may stem from a read error, because a much larger clone lies one nucleotide away. V usage is TRBV5-1 and J usage is TRBJ2-5; D may be TRBD2 (6 bases). Looked up from germline, CDR1 is SGHRS and CDR2 is YFSETQ. The CDR3 has 11 residues. This CDR3 is CASSWGETRYF. The CDR3 DNA is TGCGCCAGCAGCTGGGGGGAGACCCGGTACTTC.

This clonotype has at least ten counts. The chain couples TRBV4-1 to TRBJ1-1; 8 nucleotides line up with TRBD1. From germline, CDR1 is MGHRA and CDR2 YSYEKL. This CDR3 is 15 amino acids long. V dropped 4 bases and J dropped 4; count of bases not matched to a gene: 8. The CDR3 here is CASSPAGGYVTEAFF. The CDR3 DNA follows: TGCGCCAGCAGCCCGGCAGGGGGCTACGTCACTGAAGCTTTCTTT.

This clonotype was counted between two and nine times. A read error may produce the germline difference seen at one junction end. The chain has TRBV3-1 and TRBJ1-5, with D perhaps TRBD1 (6 bases). Germline V gene sequence: CDR1 LGHDT, CDR2 YNNKEL (reference sequence). The CDR3 is made up of 20 amino acids. DNA for the CDR3: TGTGTCAGCAGCCCCTCGGTTCCGGCAGGGGCGGGGTGGTTAGGTCAGCCCCAGCATTTT. Its translation: CVSSPSVPAGAGWLGQPQHF.

This rearrangement joins TRBV20-1 to TRBJ2-5, with 7 nucleotides matching TRBD2. The J segment lost 4 bases and the V segment lost 1 base, leaving 12 bases of the junction unmatched. Looked up from germline, CDR1 is DFQATT and CDR2 is SNEGSKA (reference sequence). CDR3 length: 16 amino acids. CDR3 in amino acids: CSARVDRSERGETQYF. CDR3 in DNA: TGCAGTGCTAGAGTGGATAGGTCTGAGCGGGGAGAGACCCAGTACTTC.

This clonotype was observed many times. The V and J genes are TRBV20-1 and TRBJ2-3, with 12 nucleotides matching TRBD2. The CDR3 contains 16 residues. Per the germline V gene, CDR1 is DFQATT and CDR2 is SNEGSKA (reference sequence). Losses at the gene ends were 1 base for V and 5 bases for J; bases not matched to a gene: 7. CDR3 sequence (DNA): TGCAGTGCTAGAGCTAGCGGGGGGGCCGGTATAGATACGCAGTATTTT. Translating it yields CSARASGGAGIDTQYF.

The V and J genes are TRBV29-1 and TRBJ2-1; TRBD1 aligns across 9 bases. Germline-derived CDR1 and CDR2 are SQVTM and ANQGSEA. The CDR3 extends over 11 amino acids. J gave up 8 bases and V 4 bases, and 0 bases lay outside the gene matches. The CDR3 loop is CSVGQGDEQFF. CDR3 nucleotide sequence: TGCAGCGTTGGACAGGGGGATGAGCAGTTCTTC.